This TCR beta chain was sequenced for a study of cytomegalovirus exposure and HLA in healthy donors. Study-wide background: From 150 million to 200 million T cells, an earlier analysis saw 117 million unique TCR beta sequences. Whole-study findings and limits: It has been reported that TCR beta sequences accurately predicted the HLA-A and HLA-B alleles of most subjects. Immune exposure information available was restricted to CMV serostatus. In a later analysis, fewer than 20,000 TCR beta sequences were associated with HLA alleles at 0.05 false discovery rate.

Losses at the gene ends were 7 bases for V and 4 bases for J; bases not matched to a gene: 8. Germline lookup yields CDR1 SQVTM and CDR2 ANQGSEA. The CDR3 loop spans 14 amino acids. The study ran its PCR with 60 Vbeta and 13 Jbeta primers. Profiled with immunoSEQ multiplex PCR; TCRdb holds only in-frame clones, not every one. The sample gives about 65,000 clones, 60% to 80% of which show up once; 3% is in the top ten. Details on this clone: What it binds is unknown.

The TCR was taken from a girl between 5 and 17 years old in good health and CMV-seropositive. Specimen: PBMCs. V is TRBV29-1 and J is TRBJ2-1; 9 bases are shared with TRBD2. In DNA form, the CDR3 reads TGCAGCGCCGGGGGCGGGAGGGGGTACAATGAGCAGTTCTTC. Translating gives CSAGGGRGYNEQFF.